The following is a T cell receptor beta chain sequence with its context. The same CDR3 is also encoded by other DNA sequences in this sample. The data derive from a study of shared clonotypes between healthy human individuals. Germline V gives CDR1 SNHLY, CDR2 FYNNEI. The CDR3 runs to 14 residues. After removal of 8 bases from V and 1 base from J, the junction contained 5 bases not matched to a gene. All donors were healthy HIV-negative adults lacking recent acute infections or vaccinations. Only in-frame clones appear in the TCRdb table, and some are missing; sequencing was by immunoSEQ multiplex PCR. The table records fewer than 1.4 million clones, more than 75% of them present only once.

The specimen was memory CD4+ T cells from PBMCs. Subset described: CD45RA-negative fraction. The clonotype was recovered from a man aged 18 to 30 in good health. Some clones in this sample may be carry-over from other donors' samples. The rearrangement uses TRBV2 and TRBJ2-3, with TRBD1 matching over 8 bases. The DNA for the CDR3 is TGTGCCAGCTCTGGACAGGGAGGCACAGATACGCAGTATTTT. Its protein is CASSGQGGTDTQYF.